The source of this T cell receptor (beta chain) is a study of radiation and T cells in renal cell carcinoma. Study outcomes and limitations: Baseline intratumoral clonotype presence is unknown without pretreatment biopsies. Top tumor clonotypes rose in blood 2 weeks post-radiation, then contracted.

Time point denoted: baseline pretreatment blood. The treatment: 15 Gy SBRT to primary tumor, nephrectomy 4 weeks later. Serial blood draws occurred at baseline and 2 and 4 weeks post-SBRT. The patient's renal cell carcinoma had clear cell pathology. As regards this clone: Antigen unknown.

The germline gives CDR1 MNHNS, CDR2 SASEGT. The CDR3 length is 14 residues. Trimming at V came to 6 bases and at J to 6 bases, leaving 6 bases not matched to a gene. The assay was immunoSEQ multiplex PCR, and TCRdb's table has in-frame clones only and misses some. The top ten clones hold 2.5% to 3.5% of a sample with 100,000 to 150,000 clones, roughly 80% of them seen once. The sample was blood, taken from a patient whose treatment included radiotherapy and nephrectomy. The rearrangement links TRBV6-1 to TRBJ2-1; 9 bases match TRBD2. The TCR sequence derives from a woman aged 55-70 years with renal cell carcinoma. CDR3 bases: TGTGCCAGCAGATCGGGACTAGCAGTCAATGAGCAGTTCTTC. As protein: CASRSGLAVNEQFF.